These 17 T cell receptor beta chains were sequenced from one sample in a study of shared clonotypes between healthy human individuals. The table came from immunoSEQ multiplex PCR; TCRdb's copy has only in-frame clones and leaves some out. The sample lists about 490,000 clones; around 80% were seen once. What was sequenced was PBMCs. The receptors derive from a woman aged 35 to 49 in good health. Some clones in this sample may be carry-over from other donors' samples.

The chain carries TRBV27 and TRBJ1-2; D may be TRBD1 (6 bases). Germline values: CDR1 MNHEY, CDR2 SMNVEV (reference sequence). V shed 0 bases and J shed 8 bases, with 28 bases lying between them. The CDR3 loop spans 19 amino acids. CDR3 DNA: TGTGCCAGCAGTTTATCGGCCCTGCAGGGGTCTCGGCAGTCCGACGGCTACACCTTC. This gives the protein CASSLSALQGSRQSDGYTF.

The genes are TRBV5-1 and TRBJ2-3; 11 nucleotides agree with TRBD2. Germline V gene sequence: CDR1 SGHRS, CDR2 YFSETQ. This CDR3 contains 17 residues. The trim removed 2 bases at V and 5 bases at J, leaving 10 bases unmatched. In DNA form, the CDR3 reads TGCGCCAGCAGCTTCGGGCTACTAGCGGGAGCGGGAGATACGCAGTATTTT. Amino acids: CASSFGLLAGAGDTQYF.

The chain uses TRBV9 and TRBJ2-5, with a tentative D call TRBD2 (6 bases). V was clipped by 1 base and J by 0 bases, with 13 bases between them. The germline V gene has CDR1 SGDLS and CDR2 YYNGEE. The CDR3 runs 16 residues. CDR3 loop: CASSVRPGRHQETQYF. The CDR3 nucleotides read TGTGCCAGCAGCGTAAGACCCGGGAGACACCAAGAGACCCAGTACTTC.

This clone was seen a handful of times. The gene calls are TRBV27 and TRBJ1-1; 8 nucleotides agree with TRBD1. Germline lookup yields CDR1 MNHEY and CDR2 SMNVEV (reference sequence). The V segment lost 5 bases and the J segment 5 bases; nucleotides outside the gene matches: 10. This CDR3 has 15 residues. The CDR3 protein is CASSLRTGRVTEAFF. CDR3 in DNA: TGTGCCAGCAGTCTCAGGACAGGGCGGGTTACTGAAGCTTTCTTT.

This clone was seen at least ten times. The chain combines TRBV30 with TRBJ2-5; D ambiguous. The CDR3 is 13 amino acids. The germline V gene encodes CDR1 GTSNPN and CDR2 SVGIG (reference sequence). V was shortened by 2 bases and J by 5 bases, with 12 bases between the two germline ends. The CDR3 DNA follows: TGTGCCTGGAGTCACGGCAGTCGGGAGACCCAGTACTTC. The encoded protein is CAWSHGSRETQYF.

This chain uses TRBV6-6 with TRBJ2-5, with 9 bases identical to TRBD2. Losses at the gene ends were 2 bases for V and 4 bases for J; bases not matched to a gene: 5. The CDR3 is made up of 15 amino acids. Per germline, CDR1 MNHNY and CDR2 SVGAGI (reference sequence). CDR3 DNA: TGTGCCAGCAGTTACACCGGGACTAGCAGAGAGACCCAGTACTTC. Amino acid sequence: CASSYTGTSRETQYF.

About this clone: With a far larger clone one base away, a read error is the likely cause. The sample holds other DNA sequences that translate to the same CDR3. The chain combines TRBV5-4 with TRBJ2-7, with 14 bases lining up with TRBD2. Trimming cost V 4 bases and J 3 bases; bases outside gene matches: 3. The CDR3 is 15 residues long. Germline lookup yields CDR1 SGHNT and CDR2 YYREEE (reference sequence). CDR3 coding DNA: TGTGCCAGCAGCCTCGGGACTAGCGGGAGCTACGAGCAGTACTTC. As protein: CASSLGTSGSYEQYF.

The chain links TRBV11-3 to TRBJ1-6; D gene ambiguous. V was clipped by 0 bases and J by 4 bases, with 7 bases between them. The CDR3 has 15 amino acids. Germline V lookup: CDR1 SGHNT, CDR2 YENEEA. The CDR3 DNA is TGTGCCAGCAGCTTAGAAAATGGGTATAATTCACCCCTCCACTTT. It yields the protein CASSLENGYNSPLHF.

The chain's CDR3 is CASSSRGLAGLGNTGELFF. The CDR3 DNA reads TGCGCCAGCAGCTCCCGCGGACTAGCGGGACTCGGGAACACCGGGGAGCTGTTTTTT. J is TRBJ2-2 and V is TRBV4-1, with 12 nucleotides matching TRBD2. This CDR3 region has 19 residues. Trimming at V came to 5 bases and at J to 1 base, leaving 11 bases not matched to a gene. Germline V gene lookup returns CDR1 MGHRA and CDR2 YSYEKL.

This chain links TRBV27 with TRBJ1-5; D call uncertain. Germline V CDR1 and CDR2: MNHEY, SMNVEV (reference sequence). V was cut by 1 base and J by 6 bases, with 7 bases left in between. The CDR3 spans 13 residues. The CDR3 DNA sequence: TGTGCCAGCAGTTTATATCCGCGTCAGCCCCAGCATTTT. Translation: CASSLYPRQPQHF.

The chain uses TRBV7-8 and TRBJ2-4; D is ambiguous. The germline gives CDR1 SGHVS, CDR2 FQNEAQ. V lost 3 bases and J lost 0, with 9 bases in between. The CDR3 loop spans 15 amino acids. The CDR3 DNA reads TGTGCCAGCAGCTTGAACAGCCTAGCCAAAAACATTCAGTACTTC. This translates into CASSLNSLAKNIQYF.

CDR3 sequence reads: CASRGTNFFEQFF. DNA of the CDR3: TGTGCCAGCCGGGGGACTAATTTTTTTGAGCAGTTCTTC. The rearrangement joins TRBV11-2 to TRBJ2-1; 7 bases agree with TRBD2. Germline V gives CDR1 SGHAT, CDR2 FQNNGV. The CDR3 is 13 residues long. With V trimmed by 8 bases and J by 9 bases, 10 bases remained unmatched. The full variable domain, completed using reference TRBV11-2 and TRBJ2-1, is EAGVAQSPRYKIIEKRQSVAFWCNPISGHATLYWYQQILGQGPKLLIQFQNNGVVDDSQLPKDRFSAERLKGVDSTLKIQPAKLEDSAVYLCASRGTNFFEQFFGPGTRLTVL.

The V gene is TRBV2, the J gene TRBJ2-7, with D perhaps matching TRBD1 (5 bases). The CDR3 runs 14 residues. Trimming pared 9 bases from V and 3 bases from J, leaving 18 bases between. Germline V gives CDR1 SNHLY, CDR2 FYNNEI. The CDR3, as DNA: TGTGCCAGTCAATTAGAACAGGCTATCTACGAGCAGTACTTC. This codes for CASQLEQAIYEQYF.

The V call is TRBV4-1, the J call TRBJ2-3; TRBD2 is a possible D gene (6 bases). Germline CDR1 MGHRA, CDR2 YSYEKL. The CDR3 contains 17 residues. Trimming stripped 0 bases from V and 1 base from J, with 14 bases between. The CDR3 nucleotides read TGCGCCAGCAGCCAAGAACAAGCCCTAGCGCGCACAGATACGCAGTATTTT. Protein product: CASSQEQALARTDTQYF.

V usage is TRBV19 and J usage is TRBJ2-7; D remains unclear. Trimming removed 1 base at V and 4 bases at J, with 11 bases between. Per the germline V gene, CDR1 is LNHDA and CDR2 is SQIVND (reference sequence). CDR3 length: 14 residues. Written as DNA, the CDR3 is TGTGCCAGTAGTATAGGCAGTGGGCTTTACGAGCAGTACTTC. Protein product: CASSIGSGLYEQYF. Variable domain in full (rest from reference TRBV19 and TRBJ2-7): DGGITQSPKYLFRKEGQNVTLSCEQNLNHDAMYWYRQDPGQGLRLIYYSQIVNDFQKGDIAEGYSVSREKKESFPLTVTSAQKNPTAFYLCASSIGSGLYEQYFGPGTRLTVT.

This clone has a handful of counts. The chain combines TRBV7-9 with TRBJ1-2; the D gene is possibly TRBD1 (6 bases). This CDR3 has 14 residues. V shed 1 base and J shed 4 bases, with 10 bases lying between them. Germline values: CDR1 SEHNR, CDR2 FQNEAQ (reference sequence). The CDR3 spells CASSLGRTVYGYTF. CDR3 sequence (DNA): TGTGCCAGCAGCTTAGGCCGGACAGTCTATGGCTACACCTTC.

The chain is built from TRBV30 and TRBJ1-3; TRBD1 might be the D (5 bases). The CDR3 loop spans 16 amino acids. The V and J ends lost 5 bases and 0 bases respectively, with 17 bases between them. Germline V gene data show CDR1 as GTSNPN and CDR2 as SVGIG (reference sequence). This chain's CDR3 is CAWAGPLLLSGNTIYF. DNA for the CDR3: TGTGCCTGGGCGGGACCGCTCCTACTCTCTGGAAACACCATATATTTT.